This T cell receptor (beta chain) derives from a study of T cell clonality in common variable immunodeficiency (dated by TCRdb to the mid-2010s). For sequencing, equivalent amounts of genomic DNA were input from CVID and control samples. For every sample, a 60 bp segment covering the rearranged TCRbeta CDR3 region was amplified and then sequenced. The immunoSEQ assay, a bias-corrected multiplex PCR with high-throughput sequencing, was employed for TCRbeta amplification. In the paper's pipeline: Every unique nucleotide sequence counted as a clone and was annotated with V, D and J genes, copy number and frequency. Sequences were labeled productive if in frame, and non-productive if out of frame or containing stop codons. As previously described, Shannon's entropy was used to calculate clonality. Mean CDR3 Kyte-Doolittle hydropathy was derived from the predicted amino acid sequences of productive clones. The R hclust function was used to hierarchically cluster scaled V gene usage with Manhattan distance and complete linkage. Clone sharing by CDR3 amino acid sequence was assessed by resampling 12 repertoires per group over 100 rounds. The repertoires were screened for 60 to 85 published EBV-specific TCRbeta sequences and 200 to 250 published CMV-specific TCRbeta sequences. A couple of CVID samples that yielded fewer than 10,000 sequences were excluded from the analysis, so roughly 42 CVID repertoires were retained. The source is immuneACCESS, and TCRdb retained only in-frame sequences with V and J called. Part of the clones is not carried over; for the studies checked, unresolved V genes explain less than half of this, and the remainder is unexplained. D and trimming come from the DNA, and the V and J calls and clone size come from that table. This sample has tens of thousands of clones, none of them a singleton. Clones ranked in the top ten supply 1.5% to 2% of the sample.

In this sample, this clone turned up many times. Its target antigen remains unknown. With the read ending 3 residues before the CDR3 end, the germline J gene is used to fill in that end. Predominantly Caucasian heritage was noted among both the CVID patients and the healthy controls. From each donor, about 4.5 to 9 ml of heparinized peripheral whole blood was collected. Genomic DNA from adults with common variable immune deficiency (CVID) and from healthy adult controls was the source for sequencing TCRbeta CDR3 repertoires. The control group was made up of 22 healthy adult volunteers (10 male and roughly twelve female) whose ages ranged from about 23 to 66 years, with a mean age of approximately 35. Diluted blood was subjected to density centrifugation over Hypaque 1077 or Ficoll-Paque for isolation of peripheral blood mononuclear cells. Genomic DNA was obtained from unsorted mononuclear cells using either Qiagen column purification or a centrifugation-based method.

What the study reported, not specific to this receptor: Reportedly, TCRbeta sequences from CVID had fewer deletions and N-nucleotide insertions, and highly modified clones with 13 or more V deletions were absent from CVID. Although equal DNA input was used, an average of about 80,000 unique sequences per sample was obtained for controls, compared with about 29,000 for CVID samples. Patient heterogeneity within the CVID cohort put limits on correlating repertoire features with clinical complications. According to the authors, figuring out what caused the increased clonality in CVID would require sequencing the repertoires of T cell subpopulations. Fewer TCRbeta clones were shared among CVID subjects than among healthy controls (p < 0.0001). TCRbeta clonality was higher in CVID subjects than in healthy controls (t-test p = 0.018), and the increase was most characteristic of about a third of subjects.

Per the germline V gene (reference sequence), DFQATT is the CDR1 and SNEGSKA is the CDR2. The CDR3 spans 14 residues, from the cysteine through the phenylalanine. Only the CDR3 bases that were read are kept: 33 of them, in frame from base 1. Compared with germline, V lacks 0 bases and J lacks 2 bases; bases without a gene match: 1. The chain is encoded by TRBV20-1 joined to TRBJ2-7; 10 of the junction bases match TRBD1. The sample consisted of peripheral blood mononuclear cells. This receptor was identified in a person aged 18 to 70 in good health. The CDR3 region has the sequence CSAREGQGTYEQYF. The part of the CDR3 DNA that was read is TGCAGTGCTAGAGAGGGACAGGGGACCTACGAG.